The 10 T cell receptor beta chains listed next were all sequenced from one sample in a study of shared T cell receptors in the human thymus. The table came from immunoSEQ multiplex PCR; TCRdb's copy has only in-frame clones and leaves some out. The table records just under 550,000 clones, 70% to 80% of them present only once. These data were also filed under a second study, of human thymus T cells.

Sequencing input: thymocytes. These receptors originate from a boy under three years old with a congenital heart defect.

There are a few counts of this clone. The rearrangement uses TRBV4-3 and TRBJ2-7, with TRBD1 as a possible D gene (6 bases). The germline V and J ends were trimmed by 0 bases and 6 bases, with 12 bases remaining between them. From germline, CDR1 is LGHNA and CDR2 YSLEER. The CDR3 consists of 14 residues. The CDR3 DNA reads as TGCGCCAGCAGCCAAGATCCTAGGGGGTGCGAGCAGTACTTC. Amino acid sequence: CASSQDPRGCEQYF.

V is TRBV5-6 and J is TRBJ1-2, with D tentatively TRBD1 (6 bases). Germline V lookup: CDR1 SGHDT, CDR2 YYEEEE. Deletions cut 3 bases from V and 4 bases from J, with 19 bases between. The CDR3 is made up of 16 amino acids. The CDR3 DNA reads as TGTGCCAGCAGCTCCTCAACTCTACAGGGCTCCTATGGCTACACCTTC. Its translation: CASSSSTLQGSYGYTF.

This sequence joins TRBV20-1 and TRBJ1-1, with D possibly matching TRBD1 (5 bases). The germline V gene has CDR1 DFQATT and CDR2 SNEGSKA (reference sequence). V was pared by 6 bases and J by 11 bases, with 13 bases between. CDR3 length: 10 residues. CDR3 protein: CSADTLRAFF. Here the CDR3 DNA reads TGCAGTGCGGACACGCTAAGGGCTTTCTTT.

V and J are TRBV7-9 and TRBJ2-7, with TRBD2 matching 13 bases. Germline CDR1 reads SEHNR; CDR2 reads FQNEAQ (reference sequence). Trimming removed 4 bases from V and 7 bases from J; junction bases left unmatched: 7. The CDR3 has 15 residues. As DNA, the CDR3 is TGTGCCAGCAGCTCCGGACTAGCGGGAGTTCTGGAGCAGTACTTC. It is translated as CASSSGLAGVLEQYF.

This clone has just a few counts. The CDR3 sequence: CASSGRGYGFYNEQFF. CDR3 bases: TGTGCCAGCAGTGGCAGGGGATATGGCTTCTACAATGAGCAGTTCTTC. J is TRBJ2-1 and V is TRBV6-1; the D gene is possibly TRBD1 (6 bases). Trimming removed 4 bases from V and 3 bases from J, with 16 bases in between. This CDR3 has 16 amino acids. Germline CDR1 is MNHNS and CDR2 is SASEGT.

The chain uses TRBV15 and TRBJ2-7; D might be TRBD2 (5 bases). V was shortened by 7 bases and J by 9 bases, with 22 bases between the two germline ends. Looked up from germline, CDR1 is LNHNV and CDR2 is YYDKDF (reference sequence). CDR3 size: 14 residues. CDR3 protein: CATKNGITRAGQYF. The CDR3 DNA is TGTGCCACCAAGAACGGGATAACCCGGGCTGGGCAGTACTTC. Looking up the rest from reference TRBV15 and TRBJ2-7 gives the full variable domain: DAMVIQNPRYQVTQFGKPVTLSCSQTLNHNVMYWYQQKSSQAPKLLFHYYDKDFNNEADTPDNFQSRRPNTSFCFLDIRSPGLGDTAMYLCATKNGITRAGQYFGPGTRLTVT.

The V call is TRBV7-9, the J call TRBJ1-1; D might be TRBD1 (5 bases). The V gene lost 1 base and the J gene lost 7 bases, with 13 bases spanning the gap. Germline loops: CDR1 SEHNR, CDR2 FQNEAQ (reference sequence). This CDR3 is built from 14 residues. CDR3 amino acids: CASSLDPTGFEAFF. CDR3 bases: TGTGCCAGCAGCTTAGATCCAACAGGATTTGAAGCTTTCTTT.

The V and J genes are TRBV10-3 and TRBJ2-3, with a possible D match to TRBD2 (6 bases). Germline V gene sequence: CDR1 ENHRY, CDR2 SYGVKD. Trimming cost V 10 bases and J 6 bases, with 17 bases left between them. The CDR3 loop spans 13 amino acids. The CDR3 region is CATAGLPGDTQYF. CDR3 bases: TGTGCCACCGCGGGACTCCCGGGGGATACGCAGTATTTT.

The CDR3 here is CAREPGQSSANYGYTF. CDR3 nucleotide sequence: TGTGCCAGAGAACCCGGACAGTCCTCAGCTAACTATGGCTACACCTTC. The J gene is TRBJ1-2, the V gene TRBV21-1; TRBD1 is taken as the D call from the table, unchecked against the DNA. TRBV21-1 is a pseudogene segment. CDR3 length: 16 residues.

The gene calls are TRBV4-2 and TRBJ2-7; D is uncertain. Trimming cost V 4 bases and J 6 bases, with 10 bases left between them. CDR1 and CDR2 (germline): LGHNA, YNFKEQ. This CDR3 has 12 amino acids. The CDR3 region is CASSPFLGEQYF. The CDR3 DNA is TGTGCCAGCAGCCCCTTTCTAGGCGAGCAGTACTTC.